This paragraph covers one T cell receptor beta chain sequence. The antigen is not known. This specimen belongs to a study of untreated major depressive disorder. The table came from immunoSEQ multiplex PCR; TCRdb's copy has only in-frame clones and leaves some out. The sample contains tens of thousands of clones, over 85% of which appear only once. Each depressed patient was pairwise matched to a non-depressed control for sex, age, current smoking status and body mass index. From thawed PBMCs, CD4+ T cells were purified by negative selection. CDR1 and CDR2 (germline): SQVTM, ANQGSEA. This CDR3 spans 16 amino acids. The trim removed 4 bases at V and 2 bases at J, leaving 12 bases unmatched. Study-wide points: TRBV05-01 (Vbeta 5.1) usage was higher in CD4+ T cells of depressed patients than controls.

The TCR comes from a young man in good health. The chain carries TRBV29-1 and TRBJ2-7; 9 bases line up with TRBD2. Sequences were obtained from CD4+ T cells from PBMCs. The DNA for the CDR3 is TGCAGCGTTGGGAGGCTAGCGGGGACCGATCCCTACGAGCAGTACTTC. Translated, it gives CSVGRLAGTDPYEQYF.